Below are 29 T cell receptor beta chains sequenced from a single sample in a study of neurological immune-mediated disorders. TCRdb analysed the 5' RACE reads with MiXCR anew, one entry per CDR3 protein. This sample has tens of thousands of distinct CDR3 sequences; around 5.2% occur once, and the top ten carry just under 7.5%. Sequencing was performed on PBMCs. Every receptor here comes from a man younger than 30 with multiple sclerosis.

This clonotype appeared many times. The DNA of the CDR3 is TGCAGTGCTAGTCTAGCGGAGCAGTTCTTC. Amino acid sequence: CSASLAEQFF. The chain has TRBV20-1 and TRBJ2-1, with D possibly TRBD2 on 6 matching bases. The CDR3 is 10 amino acids. Germline CDR1 reads DFQATT; CDR2 reads SNEGSKA (reference sequence). V shed 3 bases and J shed 10 bases, with 7 bases lying between them.

In its sample, this clonotype was seen many times. A much larger clone differs by one base, so this may be a read error. The chain carries TRBV24-1 and TRBJ1-5; D is uncertain. CDR3 length: 14 amino acids. The germline CDR1 and CDR2 sequences are KGHDR and SFDVKD. V was pared by 9 bases and J by 0 bases, with 11 bases between. The CDR3: CATGRDNSNQPQHF. In nucleotides, the CDR3 is TGTGCCACCGGGAGGGATAATAGCAATCAGCCCCAGCATTTT.

Many counts were recorded for this clonotype. The V call is TRBV7-2, the J call TRBJ2-1; possible D gene TRBD1, 5 bases. The germline CDR1 and CDR2 sequences are SGHTA and FQGNSA. Trimming removed 2 bases from V and 0 bases from J, with 14 bases in between. The length of the CDR3 is 17 residues. The CDR3 region is CASSLPTRACSYNEQFF. The CDR3 nucleotides are TGTGCCAGCAGCTTACCGACCAGGGCCTGCTCCTACAATGAGCAGTTCTTC.

This clonotype was counted at least ten times. V and J are TRBV5-1 and TRBJ2-5; tentatively, D is TRBD2 (6 bases). Trimming left V 0 bases short and J 3 bases short, with 9 bases between. Germline V gene lookup returns CDR1 SGHRS and CDR2 YFSETQ. The CDR3 contains 14 residues. CDR3 in amino acids: CASSLGTGEETQYF. The CDR3 region has the DNA TGCGCCAGCAGCTTGGGGACGGGGGAAGAGACCCAGTACTTC.

This clonotype was observed many times. The chain couples TRBV28 to TRBJ2-6; a possible D gene is TRBD1 (5 bases). This CDR3 is built from 16 residues. Germline values: CDR1 MDHEN, CDR2 SYDVKM. Between the trimmed V and J ends, which lost 3 bases and 0 bases, there was a span of 9 bases. CDR3 region: CASSFGDSSGANVLTF. The CDR3 bases are TGTGCCAGCAGTTTTGGAGACAGCTCTGGGGCCAACGTCCTGACTTTC.

There are many counts of this clonotype. The chain has TRBV5-1 and TRBJ2-3, with 10 positions matching TRBD2. Germline V gene sequence: CDR1 SGHRS, CDR2 YFSETQ. J lost 2 bases, V lost 3 bases, and 12 bases had no gene match. The CDR3 covers 18 residues. The CDR3 DNA reads as TGCGCCAGCAGCTCCAAAATACGAGCGGGGGGGCCCACAGATACGCAGTATTTT. It translates to CASSSKIRAGGPTDTQYF. Filled out from reference TRBV5-1 and TRBJ2-3, the complete variable domain reads KAGVTQTPRYLIKTRGQQVTLSCSPISGHRSVSWYQQTPGQGLQFLFEYFSETQRNKGNFPGRFSGRQFSNSRSEMNVSTLELGDSALYLCASSSKIRAGGPTDTQYFGPGTRLTVL.

This clonotype was found many times. J is TRBJ2-1 and V is TRBV7-3, with D unclear. Trimming took 2 bases from V and 3 from J, leaving 11 bases between them. This CDR3 has 15 amino acids. From germline, CDR1 is SGHTA and CDR2 FQGTGA. The CDR3 bases are TGTGCCAGCAGCTTATCGGGTAGTAGCTACAATGAGCAGTTCTTC. Translated, it gives CASSLSGSSYNEQFF.

This clonotype has at least ten counts. The V and J genes are TRBV12-3 or TRBV12-4 and TRBJ2-5; either TRBD1 or TRBD2 may fit D (5 bases each). V was clipped by 5 bases and J by 5 bases, with 12 bases between them. The CDR3 is 13 amino acids. DNA of the CDR3: TGTGCCAGCAGTCGGGACCCCACGGAGACCCAGTACTTC. This translates into CASSRDPTETQYF.

This clonotype was recorded at least ten times. The chain carries TRBV4-1 and TRBJ2-5; D not resolved. Per the germline V gene, CDR1 is MGHRA and CDR2 is YSYEKL. This CDR3 spans 15 amino acids. Between the trimmed V and J ends, which lost 0 bases and 1 base, there was a span of 9 bases. CDR3 sequence reads: CASSQDRVGQETQYF. In DNA form, the CDR3 reads TGCGCCAGCAGCCAAGATAGGGTAGGCCAAGAGACCCAGTACTTC.

This clonotype was recorded at least ten times. The chain has TRBV5-1 and TRBJ2-1, with 8 bases matching TRBD1. Germline loops: CDR1 SGHRS, CDR2 YFSETQ. The CDR3 extends over 19 amino acids. The V segment lost 0 bases and the J segment 4 bases; nucleotides outside the gene matches: 15. As DNA, the CDR3 is TGCGCCAGCAGCTTGGCCCGCGGCCAGGGGGCCCTCTTGTACAATGAGCAGTTCTTC. Residues: CASSLARGQGALLYNEQFF.

This clonotype has a count of ten or more. V gene TRBV29-1 combines with J gene TRBJ2-7; no clear D. The CDR3 runs to 10 residues. Germline CDR1 SQVTM, CDR2 ANQGSEA. The V end lost 2 bases, the J end lost 4 bases, and 3 bases lay between the germline ends. The chain's CDR3 is CSVEKYEQYF. The CDR3 DNA sequence: TGCAGCGTTGAAAAATACGAGCAGTACTTC.

This clonotype was counted at least ten times. The V and J genes are TRBV5-5 and TRBJ2-2; 7 bases map to TRBD1. V lost 3 bases to trimming and J lost 5 bases; unmatched junction nucleotides: 7. CDR3 size: 15 residues. From germline, CDR1 is SGHKS and CDR2 YYEKEE (reference sequence). In DNA form, the CDR3 reads TGTGCCAGCAGCTACACCTCGACAGGGACCGGGGAGCTGTTTTTT. As protein: CASSYTSTGTGELFF.

This clonotype was counted many times. The chain recombines TRBV28 with TRBJ1-1; 10 positions agree with TRBD1. V gave up 6 bases and J gave up 4 bases; unmatched junction bases: 8. There are 15 residues in the CDR3. The germline V gene has CDR1 MDHEN and CDR2 SYDVKM. CDR3 sequence (DNA): TGTGCCAGCAGGTACCGGGACAGGGGAGCCACTGAAGCTTTCTTT. It codes for CASRYRDRGATEAFF.

V usage is TRBV18 and J usage is TRBJ2-6; 11 bases are a match to TRBD1. The CDR3 is 18 residues long. Germline assignment: CDR1 KGHSH and CDR2 LQKENI. Unmatched junction bases numbered 4, after V lost 3 bases and J lost 0 bases. The CDR3, as DNA: TGTGCCAGCTCACCCGCCGGGACAGGGGGCTCTGGGGCCAACGTCCTGACTTTC. This translates into CASSPAGTGGSGANVLTF.

This clonotype was seen ten or more times. V is TRBV20-1 and J is TRBJ2-7, with D perhaps TRBD2 (5 bases). Trimming shortened V by 3 bases and J by 0 bases, and 6 bases separated the two germline ends. Germline V gene sequence: CDR1 DFQATT, CDR2 SNEGSKA (reference sequence). The CDR3 spans 12 residues. CDR3 DNA: TGCAGTGCTAGGCGGGTCTCCTACGAGCAGTACTTC. Translated, it gives CSARRVSYEQYF.

In its sample, this clonotype was seen many times. Germline and junction disagree at one end, which may indicate a read error. The chain uses TRBV12-3 or TRBV12-4 and TRBJ1-5, with TRBD1 matching over 7 bases. The CDR3 consists of 15 residues. This CDR3 is CASSGGGSGNQPQNF. CDR3 bases: TGTGCCAGCAGCGGAGGGGGCAGTGGCAATCAGCCCCAGAATTTT.

This clonotype has at least ten counts. V is TRBV20-1 and J is TRBJ2-1; D is possibly TRBD2 (6 bases). The CDR3 loop spans 18 amino acids. Germline-derived CDR1 and CDR2 are DFQATT and SNEGSKA (reference sequence). Trimming cost V 0 bases and J 2 bases, with 20 bases left between them. DNA of the CDR3: TGCAGTGCTAGAGATGCGCCGGGGGATGAACACACCTACAATGAGCAGTTCTTC. Amino acids: CSARDAPGDEHTYNEQFF.

This clonotype was detected a few times. A much larger clone differs from this one at a single base, so this may be a read error. The chain is built from TRBV6-2 or TRBV6-3 and TRBJ1-5, with D uncertain. CDR1 is MNHEY and CDR2 is SVGEGT in the germline V gene. This CDR3 is built from 13 residues. For the CDR3, the DNA is TGTGCCAGCAACTTTCAGCCCCCCGAGCCCCAGAATTTT. It encodes CASNFQPPEPQNF.

This clonotype was observed many times. CDR3 DNA: TGTGCCAGCAGCAGGCGGGGGGCGAACGGCTACACCTTC. It yields the protein CASSRRGANGYTF. The genes are TRBV7-2 and TRBJ1-2, with a weak D call TRBD1 (6 bases). CDR1 is SGHTA, CDR2 FQGNSA, per germline. The CDR3 totals 13 residues. V gave up 5 bases and J gave up 8 bases, with 15 bases separating them.

On this clonotype itself: A junction end diverges from the germline sequence, so it may reflect a read error. The V and J genes are TRBV5-8 and TRBJ1-6; maybe TRBD1 (5 bases). CDR1 and CDR2 (germline): SGHTS, YDEGEE. The CDR3 extends over 12 amino acids. CDR3 coding DNA: TGTGCCAGCAGTCCAGACAGAGCTACCGTCAACTTT. It translates to CASSPDRATVNF.

This clonotype showed up many times. The gene calls are TRBV20-1 and TRBJ2-3; D is uncertain. The germline V gene encodes CDR1 DFQATT and CDR2 SNEGSKA (reference sequence). The V and J ends lost 1 base and 2 bases respectively, with 13 bases between them. This CDR3 has 15 residues. In DNA, the CDR3 is TGCAGTGCTAGAGGGGTATTAGACCCCACAGATACGCAGTATTTT. It translates to CSARGVLDPTDTQYF.

This clonotype was observed at least ten times. The V call is TRBV5-1, the J call TRBJ1-1; no reliable D call. Trimming took off 4 bases at V and 7 bases at J, with 11 bases between the two ends. Germline V gene data show CDR1 as SGHRS and CDR2 as YFSETQ. The CDR3 covers 12 residues. The CDR3 nucleotides read TGCGCCAGCAGCAGCCGCGGGGTTGAAGCTTTCTTT. It translates to CASSSRGVEAFF.

Here the CDR3 DNA reads TGTGCCAGCAGCTTAGCTAGCGGGAGAGGGATTTACGAGCAGTACTTC. It translates to CASSLASGRGIYEQYF. This chain joins TRBV7-2 and TRBJ2-7; 9 bases map to TRBD2. This CDR3 comprises 16 residues. Germline lookup yields CDR1 SGHTA and CDR2 FQGNSA. V shed 0 bases and J 4 bases; nucleotides not matched to a gene: 7.

In its sample, this clonotype was seen many times. The J gene is TRBJ2-5, the V gene TRBV11-2, with TRBD1 matching 7 bases. Germline trimming cut 4 bases from V and 2 bases from J; bases unmatched to any gene: 1. CDR1 is SGHAT and CDR2 is FQNNGV in the germline V gene. The CDR3 is 13 residues long. For the CDR3, the DNA is TGTGCCAGCAGCTGGGGACAGCAAGAGACCCAGTACTTC. Its translation: CASSWGQQETQYF. The whole variable domain, remainder taken from reference TRBV11-2 and TRBJ2-5, is EAGVAQSPRYKIIEKRQSVAFWCNPISGHATLYWYQQILGQGPKLLIQFQNNGVVDDSQLPKDRFSAERLKGVDSTLKIQPAKLEDSAVYLCASSWGQQETQYFGPGTRLLVL.

In its sample, this clonotype was seen many times. The chain employs TRBV5-5 and TRBJ2-2; 7 nucleotides agree with TRBD2. Germline CDR1 SGHKS, CDR2 YYEKEE (reference sequence). V shed 1 base and J 1 base; nucleotides not matched to a gene: 4. The CDR3 runs to 16 residues. CDR3 amino acids: CASSLLTSLNTGELFF. In nucleotides, the CDR3 is TGTGCCAGCAGCTTGCTGACTAGCCTGAACACCGGGGAGCTGTTTTTT. The variable domain in full, completed from reference TRBV5-5 and TRBJ2-2, reads DAGVTQSPTHLIKTRGQQVTLRCSPISGHKSVSWYQQVLGQGPQFIFQYYEKEERGRGNFPDRFSARQFPNYSSELNVNALLLGDSALYLCASSLLTSLNTGELFFGEGSRLTVL.

The table lists this clonotype with a count of one. The rearrangement uses TRBV11-2 and TRBJ1-2, with no clear D. This CDR3 spans 13 amino acids. V was shortened by 5 bases and J by 8 bases, with 15 bases between the two germline ends. Per germline, CDR1 SGHAT and CDR2 FQNNGV. In DNA form, the CDR3 reads TGTGCCAGCAGCACACACTTAGCAACGGGCTACACCTTC. Its translation: CASSTHLATGYTF.

This clonotype showed up many times. This chain connects TRBV5-6 to TRBJ1-1; D not certain. Trimming pared 3 bases from V and 1 base from J, leaving 16 bases between. The CDR3 is 16 residues long. Germline V lookup: CDR1 SGHDT, CDR2 YYEEEE. The CDR3 bases are TGTGCCAGCAGCTCCCAACCGCGAGGGCGGAACACTGAAGCTTTCTTT. It translates to CASSSQPRGRNTEAFF.

The table lists this clonotype with many counts. V gene TRBV24-1 combines with J gene TRBJ2-6, with no clear D. The germline V gene encodes CDR1 KGHDR and CDR2 SFDVKD. This CDR3 is built from 15 residues. Trimming stripped 4 bases from V and 0 bases from J, with 6 bases between. The CDR3 DNA follows: TGTGCCACCAGTGACTCAAGCTCTGGGGCCAACGTCCTGACTTTC. Translation: CATSDSSSGANVLTF.

This clonotype was seen at least ten times. V usage is TRBV24-1 and J usage is TRBJ2-2; 7 positions agree with TRBD1. Germline values: CDR1 KGHDR, CDR2 SFDVKD. There are 15 residues in the CDR3. V lost 5 bases, J lost 1 base, and 3 bases stayed unmatched. CDR3 sequence reads: CATSARQGNTGELFF. In DNA form, the CDR3 reads TGTGCCACCAGTGCCCGACAGGGGAACACCGGGGAGCTGTTTTTT.